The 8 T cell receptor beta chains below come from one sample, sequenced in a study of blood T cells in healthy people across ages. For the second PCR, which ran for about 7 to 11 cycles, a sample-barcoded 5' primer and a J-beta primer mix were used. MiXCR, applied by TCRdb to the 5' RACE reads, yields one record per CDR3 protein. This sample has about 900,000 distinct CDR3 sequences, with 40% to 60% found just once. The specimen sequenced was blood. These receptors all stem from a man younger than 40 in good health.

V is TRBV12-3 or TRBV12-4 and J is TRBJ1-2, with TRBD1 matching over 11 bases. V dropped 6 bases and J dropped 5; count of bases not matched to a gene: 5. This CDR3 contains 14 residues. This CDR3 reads CASRPGTGGYGYTF. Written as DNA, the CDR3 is TGTGCCAGCAGGCCCGGGACAGGGGGGTATGGCTACACCTTC.

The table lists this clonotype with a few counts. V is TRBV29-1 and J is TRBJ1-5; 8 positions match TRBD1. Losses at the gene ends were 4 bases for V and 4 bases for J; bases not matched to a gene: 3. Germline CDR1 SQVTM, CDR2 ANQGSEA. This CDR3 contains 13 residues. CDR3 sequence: CSVGQGANQPQHF. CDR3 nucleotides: TGCAGCGTTGGCCAGGGGGCTAATCAGCCCCAGCATTTT.

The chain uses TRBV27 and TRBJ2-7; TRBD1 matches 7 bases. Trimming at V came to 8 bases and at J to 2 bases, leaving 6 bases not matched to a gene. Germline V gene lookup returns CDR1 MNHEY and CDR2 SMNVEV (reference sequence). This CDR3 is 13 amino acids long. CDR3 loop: CASQNRGTYEQYF. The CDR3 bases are TGTGCCAGCCAAAACAGGGGTACCTACGAGCAGTACTTC.

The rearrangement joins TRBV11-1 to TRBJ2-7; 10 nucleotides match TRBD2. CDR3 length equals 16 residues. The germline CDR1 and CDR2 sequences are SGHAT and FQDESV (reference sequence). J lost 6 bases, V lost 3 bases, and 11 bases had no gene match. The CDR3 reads CASSLRFRTSGGEQYF. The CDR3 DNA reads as TGTGCCAGCAGCTTGCGCTTCAGGACTAGCGGAGGCGAGCAGTACTTC.

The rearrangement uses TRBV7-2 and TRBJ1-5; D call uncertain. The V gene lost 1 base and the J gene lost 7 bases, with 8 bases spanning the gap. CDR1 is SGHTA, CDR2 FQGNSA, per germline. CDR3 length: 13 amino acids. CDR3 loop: CASSLDAEQPQHF. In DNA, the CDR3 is TGTGCCAGCAGCTTAGATGCGGAGCAGCCCCAGCATTTT.

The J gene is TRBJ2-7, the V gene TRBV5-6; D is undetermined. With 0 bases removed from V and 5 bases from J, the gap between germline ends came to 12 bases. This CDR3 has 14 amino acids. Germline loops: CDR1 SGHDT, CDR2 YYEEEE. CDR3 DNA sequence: TGTGCCAGCAGCTTGGACAGCCTTGAGGACGAGCAGTACTTC. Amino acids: CASSLDSLEDEQYF.

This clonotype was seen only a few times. DNA for the CDR3: TGTGCCAGCAGAGGCGGATATAGCAATCAGCCCCAGCATTTT. Protein product: CASRGGYSNQPQHF. This sequence joins TRBV27 and TRBJ1-5, with D unclear. With 6 bases removed from V and 0 bases from J, the gap between germline ends came to 9 bases. Germline CDR1 reads MNHEY; CDR2 reads SMNVEV (reference sequence). The length of the CDR3 is 14 residues.

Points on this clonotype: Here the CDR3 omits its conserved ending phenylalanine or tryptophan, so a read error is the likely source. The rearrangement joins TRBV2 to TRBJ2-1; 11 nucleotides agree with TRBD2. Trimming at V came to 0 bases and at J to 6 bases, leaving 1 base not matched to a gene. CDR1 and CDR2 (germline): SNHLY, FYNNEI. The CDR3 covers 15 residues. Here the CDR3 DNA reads TGTGCCAGCAGTGAAGCCGGGACTAGCGGCAATGAGCAGTTCTCC. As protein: CASSEAGTSGNEQFS.